This TCR beta chain stems from a study of blood T cell repertoires in COVID-19. About the study: The origin of the acute and convalescent COVID-19 samples was the United States, Italy and Spain. The analysed material was cDNA or gDNA that came from T cells, B-cell-depleted T cells, or PBMCs.

As processed by the authors: Reference gene primer amplification gave nucleated cell count estimates. Some clones are missing from TCRdb's copy, which holds only in-frame ones; the method was immunoSEQ multiplex PCR. The DNA was the basis for D and trimming; V, J and clone size are from that table. The sample has around 100,000 clones, roughly 90% seen once. This CDR3 comprises 16 residues. V lost 4 bases and J lost 8; bases outside the gene matches: 14. Germline V gene sequence: CDR1 SGHRS, CDR2 YFSETQ. The chain joins TRBV5-1 to TRBJ1-4; 7 bases fit TRBD1. The sequenced sample was peripheral blood. This TCR was recovered from a woman aged 55-69 years with acute or convalescent COVID-19. CDR3 amino acids: CASSVQGGSHQEKLFF. The CDR3 nucleotides read TGCGCCAGCAGCGTCCAGGGGGGAAGTCATCAGGAAAAACTGTTTTTT.